This T cell receptor (beta chain) was identified in a study of T cells expressing NK-cell markers. Study overall: Sorted CD3+CD56-NKG2C+, CD3+CD56+NKG2C+ and CD3+CD56+NKG2C- T cells supplied the TCR beta repertoires. Study findings and constraints: CD8+ T cells in more than five donors included dominant NKG2C+ clonotypes at about 1.0-8%. In several donors, these clonotypes also led the CD3+CD56-NKG2C+ fraction.

CDR1 SEHNR and CDR2 FQNEAQ come from the germline V gene (reference sequence). The CDR3 consists of 16 residues. TCRdb reprocessed the 5' RACE reads and reports one entry per CDR3 protein, with no DNA. The listing contains 500,000 to 700,000 distinct CDR3 sequences. On this clonotype itself: Antigen unknown.

This chain joins TRBV7-9 and TRBJ2-2; lacking DNA, the TRBD1 call made by TCRdb goes unchecked. The source is a man aged 18 to 35 in good health. Material for sequencing was blood T cells: a sorted CD56 or NKG2C T cell subset, CD4+ or CD8+ T cells, or bulk PBMC T cells (not recorded which). CDR3 sequence reads: CASSSWDADFTGELFF.